Below, one TCR beta chain is given with its context. The data were taken from a study of cytotoxic CD8 clonotypes in ibrutinib-treated CLL. Sequenced by immunoSEQ multiplex PCR; TCRdb stores in-frame clones only, minus some. The sample holds roughly 30,000 clones, about 78% seen once. The source material was PBMCs, sampled after 36 months of ibrutinib treatment. The receptor comes from a human donor with chronic lymphocytic leukemia.

The CDR3 DNA follows: TGTGCCACATACAACAGTGGGCGCAGGGGAGACTATGGCTACACCTTC. Protein product: CATYNSGRRGDYGYTF. The chain links TRBV19 to TRBJ1-2; tentative D call: TRBD1 (6 bases). This CDR3 contains 16 residues. Germline loops: CDR1 LNHDA, CDR2 SQIVND (reference sequence). V was shortened by 10 bases and J by 3 bases, with 24 bases between the two germline ends.